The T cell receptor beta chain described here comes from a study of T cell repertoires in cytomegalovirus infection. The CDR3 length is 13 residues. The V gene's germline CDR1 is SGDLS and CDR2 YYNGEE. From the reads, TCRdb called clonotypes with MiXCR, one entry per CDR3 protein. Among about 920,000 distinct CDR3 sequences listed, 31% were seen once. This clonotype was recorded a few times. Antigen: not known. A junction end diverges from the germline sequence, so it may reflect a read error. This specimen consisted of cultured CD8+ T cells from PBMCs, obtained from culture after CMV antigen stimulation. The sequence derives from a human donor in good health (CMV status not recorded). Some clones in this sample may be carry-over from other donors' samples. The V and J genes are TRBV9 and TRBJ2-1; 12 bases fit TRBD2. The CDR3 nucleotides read TGTGCCAGCAGCGTGGGACTAGCGGGCCCTCGGCTCTTC. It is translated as CASSVGLAGPRLF.